The 22 T cell receptor beta chains below come from one sample, sequenced in a study of T-cell memory formation after mild COVID-19. TCRdb reprocessed the 5' RACE reads with MiXCR, giving one entry per CDR3 protein. The sample carries approximately 290,000 distinct CDR3 sequences, roughly 15% recorded once. The sequencing input was PBMCs or a T cell subset sorted from them (not recorded which). These TCRs come from a man younger than 35 who had mild COVID-19 (a few samples of this study predate the infection). Cell type and time point are not known.

Only a few counts were recorded for this clonotype. V usage is TRBV6-5 and J usage is TRBJ1-2, with D perhaps TRBD1 (5 bases). Deletions cut 1 base from V and 6 bases from J, with 9 bases between. Germline loops: CDR1 MNHEY, CDR2 SVGAGI. There are 13 residues in the CDR3. As DNA, the CDR3 is TGTGCCAGCAGTTACTGGGGCAACGATGGCTACACCTTC. It encodes CASSYWGNDGYTF.

The rearrangement uses TRBV27 and TRBJ2-2; D is ambiguous. Per the germline V gene, CDR1 is MNHEY and CDR2 is SMNVEV (reference sequence). The CDR3 consists of 14 residues. V was cut by 6 bases and J by 1 base, with 9 bases left in between. CDR3 bases: TGTGCCAGCAGCTCCACCAAGAACACCGGGGAGCTGTTTTTT. Amino acids: CASSSTKNTGELFF.

This clonotype has a handful of counts. The V call is TRBV20-1, the J call TRBJ1-2; perhaps TRBD1 as D (5 bases). This CDR3 spans 15 amino acids. Trimming stripped 5 bases from V and 7 bases from J, with 23 bases between. Germline V CDR1 and CDR2: DFQATT, SNEGSKA (reference sequence). The CDR3 DNA sequence: TGCAGTGCTCCCGGGGAGGCAGGGCCCGGGGGTGGCTACACCTTC. Its protein is CSAPGEAGPGGGYTF.

The chain uses TRBV20-1 and TRBJ1-6; D is undetermined. The V end was cut by 5 bases, the J end by 10 bases, with 18 bases between. From germline, CDR1 is DFQATT and CDR2 SNEGSKA (reference sequence). This CDR3 has 14 residues. The CDR3 is CSAHPRAADSPLHF. CDR3 sequence (DNA): TGCAGTGCTCATCCGAGAGCCGCCGACTCACCCCTCCACTTT.

The sample holds a few counts of this clonotype. The chain carries TRBV19 and TRBJ2-7; D remains ambiguous. V dropped 5 bases and J dropped 5 bases, with 13 bases sitting between them. Looked up from germline, CDR1 is LNHDA and CDR2 is SQIVND (reference sequence). The CDR3 consists of 13 residues. CDR3 residues: CASSPTPGHEQYV. The CDR3 DNA reads TGTGCCAGTAGTCCAACACCGGGCCACGAGCAGTACGTC.

This chain uses TRBV7-8 with TRBJ2-1; 8 positions match TRBD1. Germline values: CDR1 SGHVS, CDR2 FQNEAQ. The J segment lost 2 bases and the V segment lost 7 bases, leaving 10 bases of the junction unmatched. The CDR3 contains 16 residues. The CDR3, as DNA: TGTGCCAGCACCCCGGACCGGGACAGGCCCTACAATGAGCAGTTCTTC. Translation gives CASTPDRDRPYNEQFF.

V and J are TRBV7-2 and TRBJ2-2, with 10 positions matching TRBD2. The CDR3 length is 18 residues. CDR1 and CDR2 (germline): SGHTA, FQGNSA. V gave up 5 bases and J gave up 0 bases; unmatched junction bases: 9. The CDR3 here is CASSPRASGGANTGELFF. The CDR3 coding sequence is TGTGCCAGCAGCCCCAGGGCCAGCGGGGGGGCGAACACCGGGGAGCTGTTTTTT.

The chain is built from TRBV10-3 and TRBJ1-2; no definite D call. The V and J ends lost 2 bases and 4 bases respectively, with 11 bases between them. The CDR3 is 14 amino acids. The germline V gene has CDR1 ENHRY and CDR2 SYGVKD. The CDR3 region is CAISELGSAYGYTF. The CDR3 nucleotides read TGTGCCATCAGTGAGCTGGGCAGCGCCTATGGCTACACCTTC.

The table lists this clonotype with a few counts. The CDR3: CASKEHGYLDYGYTF. The CDR3 DNA sequence: TGTGCCAGCAAAGAACATGGCTATCTGGACTATGGCTACACCTTC. This chain connects TRBV6-2 or TRBV6-3 to TRBJ1-2; unclear D gene. This CDR3 spans 15 amino acids. Looked up from germline, CDR1 is MNHEY and CDR2 is SVGEGT. Trimming stripped 7 bases from V and 3 bases from J, with 18 bases between.

The chain couples TRBV20-1 to TRBJ2-1; 7 nucleotides agree with TRBD1. With 5 bases clipped from V and 8 bases from J, the junction kept 12 bases outside the gene matches. CDR1 and CDR2 from the germline V gene are DFQATT and SNEGSKA (reference sequence). The CDR3 has 14 residues. CDR3 coding DNA: TGCAGTGCTTCCCTCGGGACAGTTGTACATGAGCAGTTCTTC. Residues: CSASLGTVVHEQFF.

In nucleotides, the CDR3 is TGTGCCAGCAGAACGGACAGCTACGAGCAGTACTTC. Protein product: CASRTDSYEQYF. The chain combines TRBV6-2 or TRBV6-3 with TRBJ2-7; D possibly corresponds to TRBD1 (6 bases). V dropped 6 bases and J dropped 3 bases, with 9 bases sitting between them. Germline lookup yields CDR1 MNHEY and CDR2 SVGEGT. This CDR3 comprises 12 residues.

In its sample, this clonotype was seen a few times. The J gene is TRBJ2-7, the V gene TRBV9, with a tentative D call TRBD2 (6 bases). V shed 0 bases and J shed 2 bases, with 12 bases lying between them. Looked up from germline, CDR1 is SGDLS and CDR2 is YYNGEE. The CDR3 has 15 residues. The CDR3 protein is CASSVDGGSAYEQYF. CDR3 DNA: TGTGCCAGCAGCGTAGATGGAGGGTCGGCCTACGAGCAGTACTTC.

This clonotype was observed a few times. The rearrangement links TRBV9 to TRBJ2-1, with 7 bases aligning to TRBD2. J was trimmed by 7 bases and V by 4 bases; bases with no gene match: 8. Germline values: CDR1 SGDLS, CDR2 YYNGEE. The CDR3 sequence is 14 residues long. CDR3 protein: CASSPTLLANEQFF. The DNA for the CDR3 is TGTGCCAGCAGCCCGACCCTACTAGCGAATGAGCAGTTCTTC.

This clonotype has more than one count but fewer than ten. The chain is built from TRBV7-9 and TRBJ2-3; 8 bases are a match to TRBD2. The germline V gene encodes CDR1 SEHNR and CDR2 FQNEAQ (reference sequence). The V and J ends lost 8 bases and 1 base, in that order; junction bases with no gene match: 8. This CDR3 region has 15 residues. The CDR3 DNA reads TGTGCCAGCGACCCCCCCGGGGGGGGCACAGATACGCAGTATTTT. This translates into CASDPPGGGTDTQYF.

This chain uses TRBV20-1 with TRBJ2-7, with 11 bases identical to TRBD1. This CDR3 region has 13 residues. Germline CDR1 reads DFQATT; CDR2 reads SNEGSKA (reference sequence). V lost 6 bases to trimming and J lost 4 bases; unmatched junction nucleotides: 5. The CDR3 nucleotides read TGCAGTGCCACCGGGACAGGGGGATACGAGCAGTACGTC. Translating it yields CSATGTGGYEQYV.

This clonotype has only a few counts. The chain recombines TRBV5-1 with TRBJ2-3, with 7 nucleotides matching TRBD2. Germline V gene data show CDR1 as SGHRS and CDR2 as YFSETQ. The V segment lost 0 bases and the J segment 5 bases; nucleotides outside the gene matches: 6. CDR3 length: 15 residues. The DNA for the CDR3 is TGCGCCAGCAGCTTGGCCGCGGGGGAGGTAGATACGCAGTATTTT. Translated: CASSLAAGEVDTQYF.

The chain is built from TRBV7-9 and TRBJ2-1; maybe TRBD2 (6 bases). Germline V gene lookup returns CDR1 SEHNR and CDR2 FQNEAQ (reference sequence). The CDR3 has 12 residues. V lost 5 bases to trimming and J lost 4 bases, with 6 bases between them. The CDR3 loop is CASSREYNEQFF. The CDR3 nucleotides are TGTGCCAGCAGCCGGGAGTACAATGAGCAGTTCTTC.

This clonotype has only a few counts. The CDR3, as DNA: TGTGCCAGCAGCTTGACAGGCGACCTGACTTTC. This sequence encodes CASSLTGDLTF. The chain combines TRBV7-6 with TRBJ2-6, with TRBD1 as a possible D gene (6 bases). V lost 3 bases and J 15 bases, leaving 9 bases between the germline ends. The germline CDR1 and CDR2 sequences are SGHVS and FNYEAQ. This CDR3 spans 11 amino acids.

This chain connects TRBV6-6 to TRBJ2-3; the D is unclear. Germline V gene lookup returns CDR1 MNHNY and CDR2 SVGAGI (reference sequence). Trimming took 0 bases from V and 2 from J, leaving 9 bases between them. This CDR3 spans 15 amino acids. Written as DNA, the CDR3 is TGTGCCAGCAGTTACTCGAGACAAATCACAGATACGCAGTATTTT. Translating it yields CASSYSRQITDTQYF.

The CDR3 DNA follows: TGTGCCAGCAGCCCTACCGGGCTGGGAAACACCGGGGAGCTGTTTTTT. Translation gives CASSPTGLGNTGELFF. The rearrangement uses TRBV4-2 and TRBJ2-2, with D uncertain. The CDR3 sequence is 16 residues long. The V end lost 4 bases, the J end lost 2 bases, and 14 bases lay between the germline ends. Germline V gives CDR1 LGHNA, CDR2 YNFKEQ.

This clonotype occurred a few times. The chain has TRBV9 and TRBJ2-3; 8 bases line up with TRBD2. The germline V gene encodes CDR1 SGDLS and CDR2 YYNGEE. With V trimmed by 4 bases and J by 2 bases, 6 bases remained unmatched. This CDR3 spans 15 amino acids. The CDR3 reads CASSPRAGATDTQYF. The CDR3 DNA follows: TGTGCCAGCAGCCCTCGAGCGGGGGCCACAGATACGCAGTATTTT.

The rearrangement uses TRBV7-9 and TRBJ2-3, with 11 nucleotides matching TRBD1. With 4 bases clipped from V and 2 bases from J, the junction kept 11 bases outside the gene matches. The germline CDR1 and CDR2 sequences are SEHNR and FQNEAQ (reference sequence). This CDR3 has 18 amino acids. CDR3 in amino acids: CASSSLIGTGGSTDTQYF. Here the CDR3 DNA reads TGTGCCAGCAGCTCCTTAATTGGGACAGGGGGTTCCACAGATACGCAGTATTTT.